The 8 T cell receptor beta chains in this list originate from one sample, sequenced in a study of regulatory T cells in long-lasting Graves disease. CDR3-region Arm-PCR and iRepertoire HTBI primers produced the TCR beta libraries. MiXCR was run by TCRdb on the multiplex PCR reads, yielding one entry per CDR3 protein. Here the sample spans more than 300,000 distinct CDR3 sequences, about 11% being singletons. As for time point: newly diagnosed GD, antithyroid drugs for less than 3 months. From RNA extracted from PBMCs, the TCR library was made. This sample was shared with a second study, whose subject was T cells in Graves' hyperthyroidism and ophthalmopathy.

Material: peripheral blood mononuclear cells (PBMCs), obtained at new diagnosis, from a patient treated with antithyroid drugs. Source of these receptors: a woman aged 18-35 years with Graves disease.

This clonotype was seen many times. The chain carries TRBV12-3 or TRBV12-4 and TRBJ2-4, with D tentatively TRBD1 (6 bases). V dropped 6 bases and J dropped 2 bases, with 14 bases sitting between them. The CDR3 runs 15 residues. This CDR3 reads CASSGAGVTKNIQYF. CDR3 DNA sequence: TGTGCCAGCAGCGGGGCAGGGGTTACCAAAAACATTCAGTACTTC.

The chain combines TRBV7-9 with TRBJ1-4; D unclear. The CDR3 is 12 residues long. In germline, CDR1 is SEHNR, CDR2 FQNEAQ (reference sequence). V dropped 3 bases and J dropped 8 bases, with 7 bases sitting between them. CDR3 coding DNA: TGTGCCAGCAGCTTGGGCAGGGAAAAACTGTTTTTT. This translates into CASSLGREKLFF.

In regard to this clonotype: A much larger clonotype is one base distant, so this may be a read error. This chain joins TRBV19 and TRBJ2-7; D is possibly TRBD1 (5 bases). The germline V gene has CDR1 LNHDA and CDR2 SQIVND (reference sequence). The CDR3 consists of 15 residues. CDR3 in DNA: TGTGCCAGTAAAACTATGGGGCCGTCAATCTACGAGCAGCACGTC. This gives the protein CASKTMGPSIYEQHV.

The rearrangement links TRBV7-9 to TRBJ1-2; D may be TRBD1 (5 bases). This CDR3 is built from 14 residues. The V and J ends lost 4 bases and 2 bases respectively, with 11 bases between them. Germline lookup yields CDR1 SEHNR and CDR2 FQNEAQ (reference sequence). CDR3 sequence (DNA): TGTGCCAGCAGCTCCCGGCGGGGCAACTATGGCTACACCTTC. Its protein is CASSSRRGNYGYTF. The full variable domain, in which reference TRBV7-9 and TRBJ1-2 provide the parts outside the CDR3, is DTGVSQNPRHKITKRGQNVTFRCDPISEHNRLYWYRQTLGQGPEFLTYFQNEAQLEKSRLLSDRFSAERPKGSFSTLEIQRTEQGDSAMYLCASSSRRGNYGYTFGSGTRLTVV.

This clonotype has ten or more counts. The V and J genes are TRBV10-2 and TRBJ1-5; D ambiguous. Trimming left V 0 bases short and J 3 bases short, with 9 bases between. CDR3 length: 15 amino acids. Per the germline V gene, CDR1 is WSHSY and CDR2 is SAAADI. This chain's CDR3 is CASSESASDNQPQHF. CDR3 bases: TGCGCCAGCAGTGAGTCGGCGTCGGACAATCAGCCCCAGCATTTT.

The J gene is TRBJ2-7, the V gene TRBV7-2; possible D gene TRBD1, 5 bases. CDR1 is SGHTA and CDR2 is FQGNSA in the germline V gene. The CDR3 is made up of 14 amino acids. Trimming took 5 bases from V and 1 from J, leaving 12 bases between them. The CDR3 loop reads CASSPTALSYEQYF. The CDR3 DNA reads TGTGCCAGCAGCCCGACAGCGTTATCCTACGAGCAGTACTTC.

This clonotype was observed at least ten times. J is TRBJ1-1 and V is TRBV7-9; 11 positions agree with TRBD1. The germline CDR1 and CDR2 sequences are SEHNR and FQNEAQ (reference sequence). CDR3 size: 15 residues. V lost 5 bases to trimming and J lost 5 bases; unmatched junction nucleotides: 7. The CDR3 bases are TGTGCCAGCAGCGAAGGGACAGGGGGTCGGACTGAAGCTTTCTTT. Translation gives CASSEGTGGRTEAFF.

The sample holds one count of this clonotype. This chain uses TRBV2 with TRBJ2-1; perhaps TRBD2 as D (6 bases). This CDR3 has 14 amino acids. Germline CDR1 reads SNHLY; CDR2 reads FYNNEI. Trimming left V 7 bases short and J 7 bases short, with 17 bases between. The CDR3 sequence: CASTRRAWGNEQFF. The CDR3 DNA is TGTGCCAGCACCAGGAGGGCCTGGGGGAATGAGCAGTTCTTC.